This T cell receptor beta chain was sequenced in a study of human T cells and chemical hapten exposure. The CDR3 length is 16 residues. Trimming removed 6 bases at V and 4 bases at J, with 18 bases between. Per the germline V gene, CDR1 is SGHDN and CDR2 is FVKESK. This clonotype has just a few counts. MiXCR, applied by TCRdb to the RACE reads, yields one record per CDR3 protein. The sample comprises some 70,000 distinct CDR3 sequences, about 9.4% of which are singletons, and around 6.8% rests with the top ten. Time point noted: patch test 2, 6 weeks after DPC sensitization. Treatment: therapeutic diphenylcyclopropenone sensitization with weekly scalp DPC.

The V gene is TRBV14, the J gene TRBJ1-4; D might be TRBD1 (6 bases). Source: whole blood, taken in connection with sensitization to the hapten diphenylcyclopropenone (DPC). The sequence was collected from a woman in her forties or fifties with alopecia areata. Some clones in this sample may be carry-over from other donors' samples. In nucleotides, the CDR3 is TGTGCCAGCAGTCTCCTGACCGGGACAAGTAATGAAAAACTGTTTTTT. This translates into CASSLLTGTSNEKLFF.